The rows below give T cell receptor beta chains drawn from one sample of a study of blood T cells in healthy people across ages. One entry per CDR3 protein, called by TCRdb with MiXCR from the 5' RACE reads. The repertoire holds about 1.5 million distinct CDR3 sequences, about 45% seen once, with more than 4% in the top ten. The specimen sequenced was blood. The receptors were sampled from a woman aged 18-29 years in good health. Each CDR3 is given with its conserved first and last residue. D genes are given only for firm matches. Clone size is not always given. Where it is, it says once, few, many or a class for expanded clones.

v_gene,d_gene,len,j_gene,abundance,CDR3nt,CDR3aa
TRBV12-3/TRBV12-4,.,15,TRBJ1-6,few,TGTGCCAGCAGTTCCCACAGGGTTTCGGATTCACCCCTCCACTTT,CASSSHRVSDSPLHF
TRBV6-2/TRBV6-3,.,13,TRBJ1-1,.,TGTGCCAGCAGTTACCGGGGTTACACTGAAGCTTTCTTT,CASSYRGYTEAFF
TRBV9,TRBD2,20,TRBJ2-1,.,TGTGCCAGCAGCTCGGGGGGTGGGATGTCAGCATCTAGCTCCTACAATGAGCAGTTCTTC,CASSSGGGMSASSSYNEQFF
TRBV6-1,.,16,TRBJ1-2,.,TGTGCCAGCAGTGCGAATCGGGGGAGTCAGAACTATGGCTACACCTTC,CASSANRGSQNYGYTF
TRBV7-9,.,15,TRBJ2-2,few,TGTGCCAGCAGCAGACTGATAGCGAACACCGGGGAGCTGTTTTTT,CASSRLIANTGELFF
TRBV15,.,17,TRBJ1-5,.,TGTGCCACCAGCAGAGCATCGGGGACCGAGGGGAATCAGCCCCAGCATTTT,CATSRASGTEGNQPQHF
TRBV6-2/TRBV6-3,.,16,TRBJ2-3,.,TGTGCCAGCAGTCCCTGGATAGCGGAGTTCACAGATACGCAGTATTTT,CASSPWIAEFTDTQYF
TRBV6-5,TRBD1,16,TRBJ1-1,.,TGTGCCAGCAGTTCACCTCAGGGGGCCTTGATGACCGAAGCTTTCTTT,CASSSPQGALMTEAFF
TRBV27,TRBD1,15,TRBJ2-1,few,TGTGCCAGCAGTTCTCCGGGACAGGACTACAATGAGCAGTTCTTC,CASSSPGQDYNEQFF
TRBV6-2/TRBV6-3,.,15,TRBJ1-5,.,TGTGCCAGCAGTAAACAGGGATCAGGCAATCAGCCCCAGCATTTT,CASSKQGSGNQPQHF
TRBV20-1,TRBD1,16,TRBJ2-6,many,TGCAGTGCAGACAGGGGCGCCTTCTCTGGGGCCAACGTCCTGACTTTC,CSADRGAFSGANVLTF
TRBV27,.,14,TRBJ1-2,.,TGTGCCAGCAGCCCTGGGACAACCCAGGGTGGCTACACCTTC,CASSPGTTQGGYTF
TRBV12-3/TRBV12-4,.,13,TRBJ1-2,.,TGTGCCAGCTCCCAAGCCGGGACCGCTGGCTACACCTTC,CASSQAGTAGYTF
TRBV24-1,.,15,TRBJ2-3,.,TGTGCCACCAGTGAAACAGGTTTCTACACAGATACGCAGTATTTT,CATSETGFYTDTQYF
TRBV20-1,.,14,TRBJ2-1,.,TGCAGTGCCCGGACCCGGGAGTCCTACAATGAGCGGTTCTTC,CSARTRESYNERFF
TRBV5-1,.,17,TRBJ2-1,few,TGCGCCAGCAGCTTCAGTTTATTGGGGGGGGGCGAGAATGAGCAGTTCTTC,CASSFSLLGGGENEQFF
TRBV25-1,.,16,TRBJ2-1,.,TGTGCCAGCAGTGACCAGTACGGGTTCTTACACAATGAGCAGTTCTTC,CASSDQYGFLHNEQFF
TRBV10-3,TRBD1,13,TRBJ1-6,.,TGTGCCATCAGCGGACAGGGGAATTCACCCTTCCACTTT,CAISGQGNSPFHF
TRBV6-5,.,15,TRBJ1-1,.,TGTGCCAGCAGCTTAAACATCGTAATCACGTCTGAAGCTTTCTTT,CASSLNIVITSEAFF
TRBV7-2,.,17,TRBJ2-1,many,TGTGCCAGCAGCCCTATGGGACCCGGGGCCCTCGTGAATGAGCAGTTCTTC,CASSPMGPGALVNEQFF
TRBV6-6,.,14,TRBJ2-2,few,TGTGCCAGCAGTTACCAGCGTTTCACCGGGGAGCTGTTTTTT,CASSYQRFTGELFF
TRBV6-2/TRBV6-3,TRBD1,18,TRBJ2-1,.,TGTGCCAGCAGTTCTCTATTACGCAGACAGGGGCTAAACAATGAGCAGTTCTTC,CASSSLLRRQGLNNEQFF
TRBV13,.,13,TRBJ1-4,few,TGTGCCAGCAGCGCCAGGGTCGGTGAAAAACTGTTTTTT,CASSARVGEKLFF
TRBV11-2,.,14,TRBJ1-4,.,TGTGCCAGCAGCGCGAGGGTGGGGGGGGAAAAACTGTTTTTT,CASSARVGGEKLFF
TRBV27,.,15,TRBJ2-1,.,TGTGCCAGCAGTTTAGGGGACTCGGCCTTCTACGAGCAGTTCTTC,CASSLGDSAFYEQFF
TRBV7-9,TRBD2,17,TRBJ2-1,few,TGTGCCAGCAGCTTACTAGCGGGAGGGATCAGCGATAGTGAGCAGTTCTTC,CASSLLAGGISDSEQFF
TRBV12-3/TRBV12-4,TRBD1,15,TRBJ1-5,.,TGTGCCAGCAGTTTCCGGACAGGACAAACTGGGCCCCAGCATTTT,CASSFRTGQTGPQHF
TRBV7-2,TRBD2,17,TRBJ2-3,.,TGTGCCAGCAGCCTTGGGCCACTAGCGGGGGCCACAGATACGCAGTATTTT,CASSLGPLAGATDTQYF
TRBV6-5,.,16,TRBJ2-1,few,TGTGCCAGCAGTTACTCCTCAGGGGTTTTTCGTAATGAGCAGTTCTTC,CASSYSSGVFRNEQFF
TRBV7-9,TRBD2,12,TRBJ2-1,.,TGTGCCAGCAGCCACGGGAGGTATGAGCAGTTCTTC,CASSHGRYEQFF
TRBV11-2,.,14,TRBJ1-2,few,TGTGCCAGCAGCTTACAGGGCTTGATGTATGGCTACACCTTC,CASSLQGLMYGYTF
TRBV4-1,.,15,TRBJ2-4,.,TGCGCCAGCAGCCAAGATCAGTCTGACTCAAACATTCAGTACTTC,CASSQDQSDSNIQYF
TRBV24-1,.,15,TRBJ2-1,few,TGTGCCACCAGTGAACCCCACAGAGTCTACAATGAGCAGTTCTTC,CATSEPHRVYNEQFF
TRBV5-1,TRBD1,14,TRBJ1-4,few,TGCGCCAGCAGCGGGATGGGGACAGCTGAAAAACTGTTTTTT,CASSGMGTAEKLFF
TRBV30,.,15,TRBJ2-4,.,TGTGCCTGGAGTAAGGGCGCGGCCCTCAAAAACATTCAGTACTTC,CAWSKGAALKNIQYF
TRBV7-8,.,13,TRBJ2-2,few,TGTGCCAGCAGCTTAGCGAGCCCCGGGGAGCTGTTTTTT,CASSLASPGELFF
TRBV10-3,.,13,TRBJ1-2,many,TGTGCCATCAGTGAATGGCAGCTGTATGGCTACACCTTC,CAISEWQLYGYTF
TRBV20-1,TRBD1,15,TRBJ1-2,many,TGCAGTGCTAGAAGAACCGGGACAGGGGAGGATGGCTACACCTTC,CSARRTGTGEDGYTF
TRBV7-9,TRBD1,15,TRBJ2-5,.,TGTGCCAGCGAGGACCCGGGACAGGGAGTGGAGACCCAGTACTTC,CASEDPGQGVETQYF
TRBV20-1,TRBD2,15,TRBJ2-2,.,TGCAGTGCTGTCCCTAGCGGGAGCGAGGCCGGGGAGCTGTTTTTT,CSAVPSGSEAGELFF
TRBV20-1,.,12,TRBJ2-3,.,TGCAGTGCTAGAGGTTATGCAGATACGCAGTATTTT,CSARGYADTQYF
TRBV7-9,TRBD1,16,TRBJ2-5,few,TGTGCCAGCAGCTTCTTGGGACAGGGGTTGGGAGAGACCCAGTACTTC,CASSFLGQGLGETQYF
TRBV20-1,.,14,TRBJ2-7,few,TGCAGTGCTAGAGTCCCAGGGACCCTCTACGAGCAGTACTTC,CSARVPGTLYEQYF
TRBV12-3/TRBV12-4,.,16,TRBJ2-3,few,TGTGCCAGCAGTTCCACCGGGATACGTGGGACAGATACGCAGTATTTT,CASSSTGIRGTDTQYF
TRBV6-6,TRBD1,15,TRBJ1-4,.,TGTGCCAGCAGCGACACCGGGACAGCAAATGAAAAACTGTTTTTT,CASSDTGTANEKLFF
TRBV14,TRBD2,15,TRBJ2-1,.,TGTGCCAGCAGAGCGGGGCACAGCTCCTACAATGAGCAGTTCTTC,CASRAGHSSYNEQFF
TRBV6-1,.,14,TRBJ1-1,.,TGTGCCAGCAGGGACCTGGGGATGAACACTGAAGCTTTCTTT,CASRDLGMNTEAFF
TRBV7-2,.,14,TRBJ1-2,few,TGTGCCAGCAGCTTAACGACGGTGGGGTATGGCTACACCTTC,CASSLTTVGYGYTF
TRBV9,TRBD1,15,TRBJ2-1,.,TGTGCCAGCAGCGCAGCCCCGGGACAGTTAGAGACCCAGTTCTTC,CASSAAPGQLETQFF
TRBV6-1,TRBD1,15,TRBJ1-2,.,TGTGCCAGCAGTGAAGGACAGGGAGCTGGCTATGGCTACACCTTC,CASSEGQGAGYGYTF
TRBV7-2,.,17,TRBJ1-1,few,TGTGCCAGCAGCCCCCAGGCAGGTCCTTTTGGGAACACTGAAGCTTTCTTT,CASSPQAGPFGNTEAFF
TRBV7-8,.,15,TRBJ1-5,few,TGTGCCAGCAGCTTAGGTGACGGGTATGATCAGCCCCAGCATTTT,CASSLGDGYDQPQHF
TRBV4-3,.,14,TRBJ1-2,.,TGCGCCAGCAGCCAAGGGGGATCTAACTATGGCTACACCTTC,CASSQGGSNYGYTF
TRBV12-3/TRBV12-4,TRBD1,15,TRBJ2-7,.,TGTGCCAGCAGTCCTAACAGGGGCGCGAACTACGAGCAGTACTTC,CASSPNRGANYEQYF
TRBV12-3/TRBV12-4,.,13,TRBJ2-1,many,TGTGCCAGTGTAGCCGGAACCTACAATGAGCAGTTCTTC,CASVAGTYNEQFF